The source of this T cell receptor (beta chain) is a study of cytomegalovirus exposure and HLA in healthy donors. Findings of the study overall: The investigators catalogued some 150 TCR beta chains as cytomegalovirus-associated. Confirmation in vitro established that a few CMV-associated chains were specific for CMV antigens.

A word on this clone: The antigen remains undetermined.

The repertoire was sequenced with immunoSEQ multiplex PCR; TCRdb's copy has only in-frame clones and lacks some. The sample yields some 150,000 clones, around 86% seen once. The donors were members of the validation cohort, which comprised approximately 120 subjects and was separate from the first cohort of more than 500 subjects. Germline values: CDR1 SGHNT, CDR2 YYREEE (reference sequence). V was clipped by 4 bases and J by 8 bases, with 24 bases between them. CDR3 length equals 16 residues. The J gene is TRBJ1-2, the V gene TRBV5-4; TRBD1 might be the D (6 bases). This TCR derives from a man in his late teens or twenties in good health and CMV-seropositive. The sample taken for sequencing was PBMCs. In DNA, the CDR3 is TGTGCCAGCAGCCCACTAGACAGGCTAGGTTACAGGGGCTACACCTTC. As protein: CASSPLDRLGYRGYTF.